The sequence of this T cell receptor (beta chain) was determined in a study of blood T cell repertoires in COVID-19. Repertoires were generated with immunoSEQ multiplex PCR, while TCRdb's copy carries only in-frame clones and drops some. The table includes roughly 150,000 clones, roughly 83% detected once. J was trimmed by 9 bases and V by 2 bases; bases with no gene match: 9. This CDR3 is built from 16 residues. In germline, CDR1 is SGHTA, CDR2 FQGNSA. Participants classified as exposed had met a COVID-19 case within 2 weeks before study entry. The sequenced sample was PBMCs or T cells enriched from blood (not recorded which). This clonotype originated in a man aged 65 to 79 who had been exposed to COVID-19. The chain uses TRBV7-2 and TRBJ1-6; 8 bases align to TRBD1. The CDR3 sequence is CASSLRTGTASSPLHF. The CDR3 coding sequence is TGTGCCAGCAGCTTAAGGACAGGGACGGCCAGTTCACCCCTCCACTTT.